These 23 T cell receptor beta chains were all obtained from the same sample, sequenced in a study of cytomegalovirus exposure and HLA in healthy donors. Both 60 Vbeta primers and 13 Jbeta primers went into the PCR. Sequencing was performed with immunoSEQ multiplex PCR; in TCRdb, only in-frame clones are kept and a portion is missing. The data hold 210,000 or so clones, with more than 75% observed a single time. Sequenced: PBMCs. The receptors were gathered from a human donor in good health.

DNA of the CDR3: TGTGCCAGCAGCTTACCTAACAATGAGCAGTTCTTC. It yields the protein CASSLPNNEQFF. The chain uses TRBV7-3 and TRBJ2-1; D is undetermined. Germline loops: CDR1 SGHTA, CDR2 FQGTGA. V lost 2 bases to trimming and J lost 5 bases, with 4 bases between them. This CDR3 contains 12 residues.

The J gene is TRBJ2-1, the V gene TRBV10-3, with 14 bases fitting TRBD2. After removal of 6 bases from V and 8 bases from J, the junction contained 3 bases not matched to a gene. The CDR3 spans 14 residues. Germline V gene sequence: CDR1 ENHRY, CDR2 SYGVKD. The CDR3 DNA reads as TGTGCCATCAGGGGGACTAGCGGGAGCTATGAGCAGTTCTTC. Protein product: CAIRGTSGSYEQFF.

The chain couples TRBV7-3 to TRBJ2-2; TRBD2 matches 7 bases. Trimming removed 3 bases from V and 4 bases from J; junction bases left unmatched: 5. This CDR3 has 15 amino acids. The germline CDR1 and CDR2 sequences are SGHTA and FQGTGA. The CDR3 region is CASSFTSDPTGELFF. The CDR3 DNA reads TGTGCCAGCAGCTTCACTAGCGACCCCACCGGGGAGCTGTTTTTT.

J is TRBJ1-1 and V is TRBV14; possibly TRBD1 for D (5 bases). Per the germline V gene, CDR1 is SGHDN and CDR2 is FVKESK. V lost 9 bases, J lost 0 bases, and 17 bases lay in between. This CDR3 has 15 residues. This CDR3 is CASQGAGNMNTEAFF. The CDR3 nucleotides are TGTGCCAGTCAAGGGGCAGGGAACATGAACACTGAAGCTTTCTTT.

The chain has TRBV19 and TRBJ1-2, with TRBD1 matching 8 bases. The V gene end was trimmed by 5 bases and the J gene end by 5 bases; junction bases not matched to a gene: 10. The germline V gene encodes CDR1 LNHDA and CDR2 SQIVND (reference sequence). This CDR3 is built from 15 residues. The CDR3 DNA follows: TGTGCCAGTAGTCCCCCAAGACAGGGGTCGTATGGCTACACCTTC. Amino acids: CASSPPRQGSYGYTF. Full variable domain (missing parts from reference TRBV19 and TRBJ1-2): DGGITQSPKYLFRKEGQNVTLSCEQNLNHDAMYWYRQDPGQGLRLIYYSQIVNDFQKGDIAEGYSVSREKKESFPLTVTSAQKNPTAFYLCASSPPRQGSYGYTFGSGTRLTVV.

V gene TRBV7-2 combines with J gene TRBJ1-1, with D possibly TRBD1 on 5 matching bases. V was shortened by 4 bases and J by 1 base, with 7 bases between the two germline ends. The CDR3 runs to 13 residues. Germline values: CDR1 SGHTA, CDR2 FQGNSA. In DNA, the CDR3 is TGTGCCAGCAGCTCACAGGAGAACACTGAAGCTTTCTTT. Amino acid sequence: CASSSQENTEAFF.

This clone was recorded a few times. The V call is TRBV10-3, the J call TRBJ2-5, with D perhaps TRBD2 (6 bases). The V and J ends lost 10 bases and 5 bases respectively, with 14 bases between them. The CDR3 is 12 residues long. Germline CDR1 and CDR2: ENHRY and SYGVKD. CDR3 in DNA: TGTGCCACAAGTACAGGAGGGGAGACCCAGTACTTC. Encoded protein: CATSTGGETQYF.

This chain uses TRBV27 with TRBJ2-3, with a weak D call TRBD1 (6 bases). Per germline, CDR1 MNHEY and CDR2 SMNVEV (reference sequence). V was clipped by 4 bases and J by 8 bases, with 19 bases between them. CDR3 length: 15 residues. CDR3: CASSSTSGHGITQYF. The CDR3 DNA follows: TGTGCCAGCAGTTCCACCTCGGGACACGGCATTACGCAGTATTTT.

This clone was picked up one time. This chain connects TRBV4-3 to TRBJ2-7, with a weak D call TRBD2 (6 bases). V was clipped by 4 bases and J by 2 bases, with 15 bases between them. Germline V gives CDR1 LGHNA, CDR2 YSLEER. The CDR3 spans 15 residues. The CDR3 is CASSLNLAAPYEQYF. The CDR3 region has the DNA TGCGCCAGCAGCCTTAATTTAGCGGCCCCCTACGAGCAGTACTTC.

The rearrangement joins TRBV4-1 to TRBJ2-7; TRBD1 is a possible D gene (6 bases). CDR3 size: 14 residues. CDR1 MGHRA and CDR2 YSYEKL come from the germline V gene. The germline V and J ends were trimmed by 0 bases and 6 bases, with 12 bases remaining between them. The CDR3 region has the DNA TGCGCCAGCAGCCAAGAGTCGGTCAGGGGCGAGCAGTACTTC. Amino acids: CASSQESVRGEQYF.

The chain is built from TRBV19 and TRBJ2-1, with 11 bases lining up with TRBD2. The CDR3 is 18 residues long. J gave up 8 bases and V 5 bases, and 17 bases lay outside the gene matches. Germline V CDR1 and CDR2: LNHDA, SQIVND (reference sequence). Written as DNA, the CDR3 is TGTGCCAGTAGTTCCCGAGGGGTAGCGGGAGGGCCAAGGTATGAGCAGTTCTTC. This codes for CASSSRGVAGGPRYEQFF. Looking up the rest from reference TRBV19 and TRBJ2-1 gives the full variable domain: DGGITQSPKYLFRKEGQNVTLSCEQNLNHDAMYWYRQDPGQGLRLIYYSQIVNDFQKGDIAEGYSVSREKKESFPLTVTSAQKNPTAFYLCASSSRGVAGGPRYEQFFGPGTRLTVL.

The chain's CDR3 is CASSATTSGKNEQFF. The CDR3 coding sequence is TGCGCCAGCAGTGCCACGACTAGCGGGAAAAATGAGCAGTTCTTC. The chain couples TRBV10-1 to TRBJ2-1; 11 positions agree with TRBD2. The CDR3 is 15 residues long. V was clipped by 4 bases and J by 7 bases; unmatched bases: 6. CDR1 is WNHNN and CDR2 is SYGVQD in the germline V gene (reference sequence).

V gene TRBV5-5 combines with J gene TRBJ2-5, with a weak D call TRBD1 (5 bases). Germline V gene data show CDR1 as SGHKS and CDR2 as YYEKEE (reference sequence). The length of the CDR3 is 14 residues. The V gene lost 2 bases and the J gene lost 2 bases, with 10 bases spanning the gap. The CDR3 protein is CASSFSTAQETQYF. The CDR3 DNA follows: TGTGCCAGCAGCTTCTCGACAGCGCAAGAGACCCAGTACTTC.

The rearrangement uses TRBV5-1 and TRBJ1-2; TRBD1 aligns across 9 bases. Germline V gene sequence: CDR1 SGHRS, CDR2 YFSETQ. The J segment lost 2 bases and the V segment lost 0 bases, leaving 2 bases of the junction unmatched. The CDR3 spans 15 residues. The CDR3 loop reads CASSLGGQGNYGYTF. The CDR3 nucleotides are TGCGCCAGCAGCTTGGGGGGACAGGGAAACTATGGCTACACCTTC.

The chain couples TRBV5-1 to TRBJ2-7; D possibly corresponds to TRBD2 (5 bases). Germline values: CDR1 SGHRS, CDR2 YFSETQ. Trimming removed 0 bases from V and 4 bases from J, with 17 bases in between. The CDR3 has 16 residues. The CDR3 nucleotides are TGCGCCAGCAGCTTGGGGCGGGCGATGGGAGCGTACGAGCAGTACTTC. It specifies CASSLGRAMGAYEQYF. The full variable domain, in which reference TRBV5-1 and TRBJ2-7 provide the parts outside the CDR3, is KAGVTQTPRYLIKTRGQQVTLSCSPISGHRSVSWYQQTPGQGLQFLFEYFSETQRNKGNFPGRFSGRQFSNSRSEMNVSTLELGDSALYLCASSLGRAMGAYEQYFGPGTRLTVT.

The chain employs TRBV27 and TRBJ2-1; 15 bases fit TRBD2. Germline CDR1 MNHEY, CDR2 SMNVEV (reference sequence). The CDR3 consists of 19 residues. The V gene end was trimmed by 5 bases and the J gene end by 8 bases; junction bases not matched to a gene: 16. The CDR3 DNA is TGTGCCAGCAGTCATTCGGGACTAGCGGGAGGACGGGTGTTCCATGAGCAGTTCTTC. Amino acids: CASSHSGLAGGRVFHEQFF.

The chain joins TRBV5-1 to TRBJ2-7, with 11 bases lining up with TRBD1. Unmatched junction bases numbered 11, after V lost 4 bases and J lost 5 bases. The CDR3 runs to 16 residues. Per germline, CDR1 SGHRS and CDR2 YFSETQ. The CDR3 sequence is CASSLPGTGGLNEQYF. CDR3 nucleotides: TGCGCCAGCAGCCTCCCGGGGACAGGGGGTTTAAACGAGCAGTACTTC.

The J gene is TRBJ2-5, the V gene TRBV6-5; tentatively, D is TRBD1 (6 bases). The germline gives CDR1 MNHEY, CDR2 SVGAGI. V was clipped by 4 bases and J by 5 bases, with 17 bases between them. This CDR3 is 15 amino acids long. The CDR3 loop is CASSSHRVAMETQYF. CDR3 bases: TGTGCCAGCAGTTCCCACAGGGTCGCGATGGAGACCCAGTACTTC.

CDR3 nucleotide sequence: TGTGCCAGCAGCGAGGGGACTAGCCCCGCTACCAATGAGCAGTTCTTC. Amino acids: CASSEGTSPATNEQFF. The rearrangement uses TRBV9 and TRBJ2-1, with 9 positions matching TRBD2. The CDR3 covers 16 residues. Germline CDR1 reads SGDLS; CDR2 reads YYNGEE. V was clipped by 3 bases and J by 6 bases; unmatched bases: 10.

The V and J genes are TRBV30 and TRBJ2-5; 7 bases agree with TRBD2. The germline V gene encodes CDR1 GTSNPN and CDR2 SVGIG (reference sequence). Germline trimming cut 2 bases from V and 5 bases from J; bases unmatched to any gene: 8. The CDR3 extends over 14 amino acids. The CDR3 sequence: CAWSHVWGGETQYF. CDR3 bases: TGTGCCTGGAGTCACGTCTGGGGAGGGGAGACCCAGTACTTC.

This clone was detected only once. This chain connects TRBV5-1 to TRBJ2-3; 9 bases are shared with TRBD2. Per germline, CDR1 SGHRS and CDR2 YFSETQ. The CDR3 spans 14 residues. The V gene end was trimmed by 7 bases and the J gene end by 0 bases; junction bases not matched to a gene: 3. Written as DNA, the CDR3 is TGCGCCAGCTCTGCGGGAGGGAGCACAGATACGCAGTATTTT. This sequence encodes CASSAGGSTDTQYF.

CDR3 sequence: CASSGSGLAGGRQETQYF. The CDR3, as DNA: TGTGCCAGCAGCGGATCGGGACTAGCGGGAGGGAGACAAGAGACCCAGTACTTC. This chain connects TRBV7-2 to TRBJ2-5, with 16 bases matching TRBD2. Germline V gives CDR1 SGHTA, CDR2 FQGNSA. V trimming: 5 bases; J trimming: 2 bases; junction bases outside the gene matches: 8. The CDR3 contains 18 residues.

About this clone: At the DNA level, this CDR3 is encoded by other sequences in the same sample as well. J is TRBJ2-5 and V is TRBV5-1, with TRBD2 matching over 7 bases. The CDR3 is 14 residues long. Germline loops: CDR1 SGHRS, CDR2 YFSETQ. V trimming: 0 bases; J trimming: 4 bases; junction bases outside the gene matches: 3. As DNA, the CDR3 is TGCGCCAGCAGCTTGGGCGGGAGTGGAGAGACCCAGTACTTC. Encoded protein: CASSLGGSGETQYF.